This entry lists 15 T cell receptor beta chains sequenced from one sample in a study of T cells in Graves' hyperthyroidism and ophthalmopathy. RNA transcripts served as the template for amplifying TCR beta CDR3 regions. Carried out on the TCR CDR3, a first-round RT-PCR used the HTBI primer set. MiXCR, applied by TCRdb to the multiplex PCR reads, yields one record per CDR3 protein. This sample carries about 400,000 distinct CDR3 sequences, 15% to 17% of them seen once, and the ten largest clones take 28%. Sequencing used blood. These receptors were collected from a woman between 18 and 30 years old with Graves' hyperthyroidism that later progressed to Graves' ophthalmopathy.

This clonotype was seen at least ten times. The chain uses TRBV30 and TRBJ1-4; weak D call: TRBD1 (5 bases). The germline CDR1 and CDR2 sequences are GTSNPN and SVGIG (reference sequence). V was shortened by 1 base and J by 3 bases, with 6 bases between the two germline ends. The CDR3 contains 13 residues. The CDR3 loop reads CAWSAQANEKLFF. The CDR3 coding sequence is TGTGCCTGGAGTGCACAGGCTAATGAAAAACTGTTTTTT.

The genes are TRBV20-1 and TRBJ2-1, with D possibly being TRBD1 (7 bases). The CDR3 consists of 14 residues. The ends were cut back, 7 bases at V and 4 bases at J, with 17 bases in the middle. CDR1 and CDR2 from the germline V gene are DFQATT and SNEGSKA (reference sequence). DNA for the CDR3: TGCAGTGGCCAGGGGGGACAGTTATACAATGAGCAGTTCTTC. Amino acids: CSGQGGQLYNEQFF.

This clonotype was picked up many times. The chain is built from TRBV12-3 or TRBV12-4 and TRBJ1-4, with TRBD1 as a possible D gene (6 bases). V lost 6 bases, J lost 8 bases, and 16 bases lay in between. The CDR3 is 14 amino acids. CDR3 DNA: TGTGCCAGCAGACAAACAGGGAGGACCGAAAAACTGTTTTTT. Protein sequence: CASRQTGRTEKLFF.

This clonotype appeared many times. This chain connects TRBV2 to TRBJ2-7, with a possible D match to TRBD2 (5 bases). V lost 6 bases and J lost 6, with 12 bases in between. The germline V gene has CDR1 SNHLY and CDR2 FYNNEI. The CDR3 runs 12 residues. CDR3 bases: TGTGCCAGCAGCGATACCCGGGGCGAGCAGTACTTC. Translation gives CASSDTRGEQYF.

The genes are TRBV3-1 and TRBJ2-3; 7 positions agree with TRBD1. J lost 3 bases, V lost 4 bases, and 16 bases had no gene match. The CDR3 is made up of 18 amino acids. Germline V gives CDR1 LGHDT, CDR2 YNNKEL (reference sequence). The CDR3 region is CASSPVYRQGFRTDTQYF. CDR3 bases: TGTGCCAGCAGCCCCGTTTACCGACAGGGTTTTAGAACAGATACGCAGTATTTT.

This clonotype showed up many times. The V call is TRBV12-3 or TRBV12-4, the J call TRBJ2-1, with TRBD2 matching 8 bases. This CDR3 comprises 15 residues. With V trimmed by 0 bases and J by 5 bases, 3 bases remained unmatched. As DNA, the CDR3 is TGTGCCAGCAGTTTAGCTAGCGGGATCGACAATGAGCAGTTCTTC. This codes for CASSLASGIDNEQFF.

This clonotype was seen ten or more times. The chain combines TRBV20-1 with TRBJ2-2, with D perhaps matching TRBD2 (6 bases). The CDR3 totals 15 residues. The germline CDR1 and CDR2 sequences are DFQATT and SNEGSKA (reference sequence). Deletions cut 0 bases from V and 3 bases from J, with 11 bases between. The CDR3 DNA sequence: TGCAGTGCTAGAGATTCGGAGGGGTACACCGGGGAGCTGTTTTTT. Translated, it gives CSARDSEGYTGELFF.

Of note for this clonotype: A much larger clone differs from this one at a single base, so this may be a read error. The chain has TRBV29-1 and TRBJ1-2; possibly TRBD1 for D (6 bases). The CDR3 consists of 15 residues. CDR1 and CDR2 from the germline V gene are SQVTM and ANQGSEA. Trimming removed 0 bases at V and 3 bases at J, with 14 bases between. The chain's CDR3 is CSVEDTGSADYGYTF. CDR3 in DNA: TGCAGCGTTGAAGACACAGGGAGCGCGGACTATGGCTACACCTTC.

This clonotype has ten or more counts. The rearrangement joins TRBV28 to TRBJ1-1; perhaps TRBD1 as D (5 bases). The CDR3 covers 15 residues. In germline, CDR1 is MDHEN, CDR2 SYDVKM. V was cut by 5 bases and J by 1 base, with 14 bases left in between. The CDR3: CASSDSGTANTEAFF. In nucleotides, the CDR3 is TGTGCCAGCAGTGATTCCGGGACGGCGAACACTGAAGCTTTCTTT.

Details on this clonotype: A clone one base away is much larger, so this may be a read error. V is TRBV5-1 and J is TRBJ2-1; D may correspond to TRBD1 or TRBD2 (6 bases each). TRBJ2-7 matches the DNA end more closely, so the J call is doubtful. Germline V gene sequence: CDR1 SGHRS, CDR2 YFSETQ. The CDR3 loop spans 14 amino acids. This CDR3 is CASSLAHGGNEQYF. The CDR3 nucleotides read TGCGCCAGCAGCTTGGCGCACGGGGGCAATGAGCAGTACTTC.

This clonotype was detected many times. The CDR3: CASIVRGLNYGYTF. The CDR3 nucleotides read TGTGCCAGCATCGTAAGGGGACTAAACTATGGCTACACCTTC. The chain recombines TRBV5-6 with TRBJ1-2, with a tentative D call TRBD1 (5 bases). The CDR3 is made up of 14 amino acids. The germline CDR1 and CDR2 sequences are SGHDT and YYEEEE. V lost 6 bases and J 2 bases, leaving 14 bases between the germline ends.

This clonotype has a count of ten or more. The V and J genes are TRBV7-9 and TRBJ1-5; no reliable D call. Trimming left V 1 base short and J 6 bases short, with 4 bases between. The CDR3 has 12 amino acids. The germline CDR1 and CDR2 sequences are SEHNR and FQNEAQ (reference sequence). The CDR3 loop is CASSLDGQPQHF. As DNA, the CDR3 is TGTGCCAGCAGCTTAGATGGTCAGCCCCAGCATTTT.

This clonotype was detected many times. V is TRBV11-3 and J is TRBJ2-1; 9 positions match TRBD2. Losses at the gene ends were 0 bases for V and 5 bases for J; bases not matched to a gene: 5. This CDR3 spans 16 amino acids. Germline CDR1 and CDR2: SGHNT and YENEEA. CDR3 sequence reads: CASSLDSGSLNNEQFF. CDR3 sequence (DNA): TGTGCCAGCAGCTTAGATAGCGGGAGCCTGAACAATGAGCAGTTCTTC.

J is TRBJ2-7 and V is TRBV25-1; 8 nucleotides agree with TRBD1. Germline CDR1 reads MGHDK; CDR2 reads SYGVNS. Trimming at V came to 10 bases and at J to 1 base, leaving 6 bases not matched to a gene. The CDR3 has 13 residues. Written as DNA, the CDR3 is TGTGCCACTGGGACAGGCCTTTCCTACGAGCAGTACTTC. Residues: CATGTGLSYEQYF.

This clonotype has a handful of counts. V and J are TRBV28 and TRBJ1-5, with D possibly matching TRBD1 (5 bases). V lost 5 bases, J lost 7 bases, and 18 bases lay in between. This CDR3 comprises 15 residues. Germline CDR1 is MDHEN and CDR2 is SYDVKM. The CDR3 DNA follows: TGTGCCAGCAGTGCTGCGGCGCAGGGTGTACAGCCCCAGCATTTT. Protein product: CASSAAAQGVQPQHF.